Following are 11 T cell receptor beta chains from one sample sequenced in a study of blood T cell repertoires in COVID-19. Libraries were prepared by immunoSEQ multiplex PCR; TCRdb keeps only in-frame clonotypes and omits some of them. Here the sample spans 200,000 to 300,000 clones, roughly 87% being singletons. The specimen sequenced was peripheral blood. The source is a man between 60 and 75 years old who had recovered from COVID-19.

The J gene is TRBJ2-7, the V gene TRBV6-5; tentative D call: TRBD1 (6 bases). Trimming cost V 8 bases and J 5 bases, with 10 bases left between them. This CDR3 region has 11 residues. Germline CDR1 reads MNHEY; CDR2 reads SVGAGI. The CDR3: CASAGVHEQYF. As DNA, the CDR3 is TGTGCCAGCGCAGGGGTCCACGAGCAGTACTTC.

The genes are TRBV5-1 and TRBJ2-1, with 11 bases identical to TRBD2. V lost 0 bases to trimming and J lost 5 bases; unmatched junction nucleotides: 7. The CDR3 has 17 amino acids. Per the germline V gene, CDR1 is SGHRS and CDR2 is YFSETQ. CDR3 loop: CASSLANLAGGHNEQFF. CDR3 nucleotide sequence: TGCGCCAGCAGCTTGGCCAATCTAGCGGGGGGTCACAATGAGCAGTTCTTC.

CDR3 in DNA: TGCAGTGCTCGTGGGGCCTACACAGATACGCAGTATTTT. Translation gives CSARGAYTDTQYF. This rearrangement joins TRBV20-1 to TRBJ2-3, with TRBD1 as a possible D gene (5 bases). This CDR3 is 13 amino acids long. Germline lookup yields CDR1 DFQATT and CDR2 SNEGSKA (reference sequence). With 5 bases removed from V and 2 bases from J, the gap between germline ends came to 11 bases.

Of note for this clone: This sample includes further DNA sequences coding for the same CDR3. The V gene is TRBV5-1, the J gene TRBJ1-5, with D unresolved. The CDR3 sequence is 15 residues long. Trimming removed 0 bases at V and 0 bases at J, with 7 bases between. Germline-derived CDR1 and CDR2 are SGHRS and YFSETQ. The chain's CDR3 is CASSLDGGSNQPQHF. The CDR3 DNA sequence: TGCGCCAGCAGCTTGGACGGCGGTAGCAATCAGCCCCAGCATTTT.

This clone showed up just a few times. The J gene is TRBJ2-7, the V gene TRBV5-5; D is unclear. V lost 0 bases, J lost 2 bases, and 15 bases lay in between. CDR3 size: 16 residues. The germline CDR1 and CDR2 sequences are SGHKS and YYEKEE (reference sequence). The CDR3 here is CASSLGHSDPPYEQYF. The CDR3 DNA reads TGTGCCAGCAGCTTGGGACATTCTGACCCCCCCTACGAGCAGTACTTC.

The chain is built from TRBV6-6 and TRBJ1-5, with 9 nucleotides matching TRBD1. There are 19 residues in the CDR3. The ends lost 5 bases at V and 6 bases at J; junction bases unmatched: 20. Germline CDR1 MNHNY, CDR2 SVGAGI (reference sequence). The CDR3 is CASSQAPGQGLWFGQPQHF. The CDR3 coding sequence is TGTGCCAGCAGTCAGGCACCGGGACAGGGTTTGTGGTTTGGTCAGCCCCAGCATTTT.

The chain employs TRBV4-1 and TRBJ1-4; the D is unclear. Trimming shortened V by 5 bases and J by 3 bases, and 16 bases separated the two germline ends. CDR3 length: 16 residues. The germline V gene encodes CDR1 MGHRA and CDR2 YSYEKL. Written as DNA, the CDR3 is TGCGCCAGCAGCGATCCCTTCCGTAGAGCTAATGAAAAACTGTTTTTT. It codes for CASSDPFRRANEKLFF.

The rearrangement uses TRBV7-6 and TRBJ1-1; D is unclear. Deletions cut 1 base from V and 3 bases from J, with 15 bases between. Germline CDR1 reads SGHVS; CDR2 reads FNYEAQ. CDR3 size: 16 residues. Written as DNA, the CDR3 is TGTGCCAGCAGCTTAGATGACACCCTGGTGGACACTGAAGCTTTCTTT. Translated, it gives CASSLDDTLVDTEAFF. Combining the CDR3 with reference TRBV7-6 and TRBJ1-1 gives the whole variable domain GAGVSQSPRYKVTKRGQDVALRCDPISGHVSLYWYRQALGQGPEFLTYFNYEAQQDKSGLPNDRFSAERPEGSISTLTIQRTEQRDSAMYRCASSLDDTLVDTEAFFGQGTRLTVV.

The genes are TRBV4-2 and TRBJ1-1; D is undetermined. Germline V lookup: CDR1 LGHNA, CDR2 YNFKEQ. The V end was cut by 0 bases, the J end by 8 bases, with 13 bases between. CDR3 size: 14 residues. CDR3 in DNA: TGTGCCAGCAGCCAAGATCGGGTCGGGGAGGAAGCTTTCTTT. This encodes CASSQDRVGEEAFF.

The rearrangement uses TRBV7-9 and TRBJ1-1; TRBD1 is a possible D gene (5 bases). From germline, CDR1 is SEHNR and CDR2 FQNEAQ (reference sequence). The ends were cut back, 0 bases at V and 1 base at J, with 9 bases in the middle. The CDR3 runs to 15 residues. The CDR3 DNA reads TGTGCCAGCAGCTTAGCTGTGGGGGGGAACACTGAAGCTTTCTTT. It is translated as CASSLAVGGNTEAFF.

The genes are TRBV27 and TRBJ2-1, with 10 bases aligning to TRBD2. The CDR3 sequence is 15 residues long. Germline loops: CDR1 MNHEY, CDR2 SMNVEV (reference sequence). Trimming at V came to 3 bases and at J to 4 bases, leaving 3 bases not matched to a gene. The CDR3 DNA reads TGTGCCAGCAGTTTCAGCGGGGGGGTTTACAATGAGCAGTTCTTC. As protein: CASSFSGGVYNEQFF.